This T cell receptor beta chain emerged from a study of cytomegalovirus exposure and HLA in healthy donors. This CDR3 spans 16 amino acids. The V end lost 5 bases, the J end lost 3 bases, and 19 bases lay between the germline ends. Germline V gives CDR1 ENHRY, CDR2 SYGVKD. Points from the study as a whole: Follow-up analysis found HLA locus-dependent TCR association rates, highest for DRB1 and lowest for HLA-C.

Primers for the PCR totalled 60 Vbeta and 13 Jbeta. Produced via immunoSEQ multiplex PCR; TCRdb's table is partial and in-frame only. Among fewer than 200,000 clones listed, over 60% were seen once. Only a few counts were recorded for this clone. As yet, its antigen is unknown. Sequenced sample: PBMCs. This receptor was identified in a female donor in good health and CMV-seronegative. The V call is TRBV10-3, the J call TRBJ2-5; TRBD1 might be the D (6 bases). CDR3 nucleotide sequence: TGTGCCATCAGTAATTACGCGGACAGTCCAAAAGAGACCCAGTACTTC. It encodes CAISNYADSPKETQYF.